The sequence of this T cell receptor beta chain was determined in a study of CD4 T cells in relation to SARS-CoV-2 and coronaviruses. On the study more broadly: Of the patients, about 8 were male, a few female, two Hispanic.

As to this clone: The antigen is not known.

Libraries were prepared by immunoSEQ multiplex PCR; TCRdb keeps only in-frame clonotypes and omits some of them. The sample has about 43,000 clones, over 75% seen once. This CDR3 has 13 residues. From germline, CDR1 is LGHDT and CDR2 YNNKEL (reference sequence). Trimming took 1 base from V and 7 from J; bases not matched to a gene: 1. Sequenced sample: naive CD4+ T cells from PBMCs, cultured in vitro. Subset reported: naive CD4+ T cells isolated by negative enrichment. This TCR was recovered from an adult with COVID-19. The J gene is TRBJ2-1, the V gene TRBV3-1 (or the pseudogene TRBV3-2), with 7 bases identical to TRBD1. CDR3 loop: CASSQVRGNEQFF. As DNA, the CDR3 is TGTGCCAGCAGCCAAGTCAGGGGGAATGAGCAGTTCTTC.